This TCR beta chain stems from a study of cytomegalovirus exposure and HLA in healthy donors. Across the study: Of 350 to 400 genotyped donors, 81% grouped in the Caucasian-associated ancestry cluster.

PCR amplification relied on 60 Vbeta primers (plus 13 Jbeta primers). Here immunoSEQ multiplex PCR was the method, and the copy in TCRdb shows in-frame clones only, minus some. The table lists fewer than 130,000 clones. Germline assignment: CDR1 ENHRY and CDR2 SYGVKD. The V and J ends lost 4 bases and 4 bases, in that order; junction bases with no gene match: 3. The CDR3 has 13 amino acids. The chain links TRBV10-3 to TRBJ2-7; 8 nucleotides agree with TRBD1. The sequencing input was PBMCs. The sequence was obtained from a man aged 50-59 years in good health and CMV-seronegative. CDR3 in DNA: TGTGCCATCAGTGTTGACAGGGGTTACGAGCAGTACTTC. Protein: CAISVDRGYEQYF.